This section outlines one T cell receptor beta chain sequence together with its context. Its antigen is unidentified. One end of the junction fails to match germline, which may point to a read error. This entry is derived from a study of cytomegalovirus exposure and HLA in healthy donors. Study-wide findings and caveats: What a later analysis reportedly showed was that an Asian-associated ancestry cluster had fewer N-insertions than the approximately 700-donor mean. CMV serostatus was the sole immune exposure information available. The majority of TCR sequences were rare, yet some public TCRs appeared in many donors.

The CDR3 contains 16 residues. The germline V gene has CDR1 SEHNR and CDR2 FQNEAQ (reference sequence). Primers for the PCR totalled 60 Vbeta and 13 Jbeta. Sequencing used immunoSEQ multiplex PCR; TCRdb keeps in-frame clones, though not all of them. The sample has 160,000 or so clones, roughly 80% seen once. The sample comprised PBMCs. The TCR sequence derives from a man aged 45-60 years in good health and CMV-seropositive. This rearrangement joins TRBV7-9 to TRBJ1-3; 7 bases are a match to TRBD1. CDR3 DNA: TGTGCCAACAGCAGACGACAGGGCCTCTCTGGAAACACCATATATTTT. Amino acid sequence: CANSRRQGLSGNTIYF.